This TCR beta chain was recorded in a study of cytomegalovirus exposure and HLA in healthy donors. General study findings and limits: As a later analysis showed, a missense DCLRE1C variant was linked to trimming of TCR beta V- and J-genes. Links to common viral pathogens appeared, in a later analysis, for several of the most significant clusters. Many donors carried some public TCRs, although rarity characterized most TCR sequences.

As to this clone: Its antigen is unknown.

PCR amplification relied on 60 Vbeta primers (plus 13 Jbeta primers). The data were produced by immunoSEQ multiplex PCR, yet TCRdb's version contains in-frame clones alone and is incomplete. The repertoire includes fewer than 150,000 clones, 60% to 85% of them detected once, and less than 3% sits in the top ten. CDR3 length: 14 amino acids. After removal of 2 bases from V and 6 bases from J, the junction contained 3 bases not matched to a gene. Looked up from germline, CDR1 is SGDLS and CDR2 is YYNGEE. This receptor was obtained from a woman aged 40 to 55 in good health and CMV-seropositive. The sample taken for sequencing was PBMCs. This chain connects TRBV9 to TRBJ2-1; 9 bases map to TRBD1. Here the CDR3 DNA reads TGTGCCAGCAGCGTCGACAGGGGGGGCAATGAGCAGTTCTTC. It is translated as CASSVDRGGNEQFF. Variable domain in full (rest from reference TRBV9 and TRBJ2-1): DSGVTQTPKHLITATGQRVTLRCSPRSGDLSVYWYQQSLDQGLQFLIQYYNGEERAKGNILERFSAQQFPDLHSELNLSSLELGDSALYFCASSVDRGGNEQFFGPGTRLTVL.